The 9 T cell receptor beta chains given below trace back to one sample, sequenced in a study of shared clonotypes between healthy human individuals. The repertoire was sequenced with immunoSEQ multiplex PCR; TCRdb's copy has only in-frame clones and lacks some. The repertoire holds roughly 1 million clones, 70% to 80% seen once, with around 0.47% in the top ten. Sequenced material: memory CD4+ T cells from PBMCs. Subset given: CD45RA-negative fraction. These receptors were obtained from a man aged 18 to 29 in good health. Some clones in this sample may be carry-over from other donors' samples.

V is TRBV5-1 and J is TRBJ2-3, with 9 bases lining up with TRBD2. This CDR3 is built from 16 residues. With V trimmed by 0 bases and J by 5 bases, 7 bases remained unmatched. Per germline, CDR1 SGHRS and CDR2 YFSETQ. The CDR3: CASSLVGGRGLDTQYF. The CDR3, as DNA: TGCGCCAGCAGCTTGGTCGGCGGGAGGGGTTTAGATACGCAGTATTTT.

As for this clone: Other DNA sequences within the sample encode an identical CDR3. The gene calls are TRBV6-5 and TRBJ2-7; D is possibly TRBD2 (5 bases). Between the trimmed V and J ends, which lost 0 bases and 1 base, there was a span of 7 bases. Germline V gene data show CDR1 as MNHEY and CDR2 as SVGAGI. This CDR3 region has 14 residues. CDR3 sequence (DNA): TGTGCCAGCAGTTACTCGCGAGGGTCCTACGAGCAGTACTTC. This sequence encodes CASSYSRGSYEQYF.

Remarks on this clone: Other DNA sequences in this sample translate to the same CDR3. This chain links TRBV28 with TRBJ1-2; no clear D gene. The V gene lost 2 bases and the J gene lost 2 bases, with 6 bases spanning the gap. The germline gives CDR1 MDHEN, CDR2 SYDVKM. This CDR3 has 13 residues. CDR3 sequence (DNA): TGTGCCAGCAGTTTAGCCAGCAACTATGGCTACACCTTC. Translation: CASSLASNYGYTF.

The gene calls are TRBV4-2 and TRBJ1-2; no definite D call. The CDR3 has 14 amino acids. Trimming took 5 bases from V and 7 from J, leaving 17 bases between them. CDR1 is LGHNA, CDR2 YNFKEQ, per germline. Here the CDR3 DNA reads TGTGCCAGCAGCTTGGGCCCGGGTTGGAGTGGCTACACCTTC. Translated, it gives CASSLGPGWSGYTF.

There are a few counts of this clone. The V gene is TRBV28, the J gene TRBJ2-7, with TRBD1 matching over 10 bases. The CDR3 contains 14 residues. With V trimmed by 8 bases and J by 5 bases, 9 bases remained unmatched. The germline gives CDR1 MDHEN, CDR2 SYDVKM. The CDR3 sequence: CASLDRDRGHEQYF. CDR3 DNA sequence: TGTGCCAGCTTAGACCGGGACAGGGGCCACGAGCAGTACTTC.

In its sample, this clone was seen many times. The rearrangement links TRBV19 to TRBJ2-4; D uncertain. This CDR3 is 13 amino acids long. Per the germline V gene, CDR1 is LNHDA and CDR2 is SQIVND (reference sequence). Trimming removed 3 bases from V and 14 bases from J, with 17 bases in between. Written as DNA, the CDR3 is TGTGCCAGTAGTATTTCCGACTCACCGGCAAAGTACTTC. Encoded protein: CASSISDSPAKYF.

V gene TRBV7-2 combines with J gene TRBJ2-5; 10 nucleotides line up with TRBD2. The CDR3 sequence is 16 residues long. Germline CDR1 and CDR2: SGHTA and FQGNSA. V gave up 5 bases and J gave up 2 bases; unmatched junction bases: 8. The CDR3 loop reads CASSVYLAGEQETQYF. CDR3 in DNA: TGTGCCAGCAGCGTCTACCTAGCGGGAGAACAAGAGACCCAGTACTTC.

J is TRBJ2-7 and V is TRBV4-3, with TRBD2 as a possible D gene (5 bases). This CDR3 region has 14 residues. V was cut by 0 bases and J by 6 bases, with 12 bases left in between. Germline CDR1 reads LGHNA; CDR2 reads YSLEER. The CDR3, as DNA: TGCGCCAGCAGCCAAGAGCCGACCCGGGGCGAGCAGTACTTC. Its translation: CASSQEPTRGEQYF.

J is TRBJ1-1 and V is TRBV4-1, with D possibly being TRBD1 (5 bases). The V gene's germline CDR1 is MGHRA and CDR2 YSYEKL. CDR3 length: 13 amino acids. V lost 3 bases and J lost 8, with 13 bases in between. The CDR3 region is CASSHPGRWEAFF. As DNA, the CDR3 is TGCGCCAGCAGCCACCCGGGACGGTGGGAAGCTTTCTTT.